The clone carrying this T cell receptor beta chain appeared a few times. Produced via immunoSEQ multiplex PCR; TCRdb's table is partial and in-frame only. The profile covers more than 55,000 clones, with roughly 90% appearing a single time and about 4.4% taken by the ten largest. This CDR3 is built from 15 residues. The V gene's germline CDR1 is MNHEY and CDR2 SVGEGT. V was shortened by 0 bases and J by 3 bases, with 12 bases between the two germline ends. This sample was included in a study of blood T cell repertoires in COVID-19. Across the study: Samples representing acute and convalescent COVID-19 were sourced from the United States, Italy and Spain.

The sample consisted of peripheral blood. V and J are TRBV6-2 or TRBV6-3 and TRBJ2-7; no firm D call. The receptor comes from a man in his fifties or sixties with active COVID-19. This CDR3 reads CASSYSLGRLYEQYF. CDR3 coding DNA: TGTGCCAGCAGTTACTCTCTTGGCAGACTCTACGAGCAGTACTTC.